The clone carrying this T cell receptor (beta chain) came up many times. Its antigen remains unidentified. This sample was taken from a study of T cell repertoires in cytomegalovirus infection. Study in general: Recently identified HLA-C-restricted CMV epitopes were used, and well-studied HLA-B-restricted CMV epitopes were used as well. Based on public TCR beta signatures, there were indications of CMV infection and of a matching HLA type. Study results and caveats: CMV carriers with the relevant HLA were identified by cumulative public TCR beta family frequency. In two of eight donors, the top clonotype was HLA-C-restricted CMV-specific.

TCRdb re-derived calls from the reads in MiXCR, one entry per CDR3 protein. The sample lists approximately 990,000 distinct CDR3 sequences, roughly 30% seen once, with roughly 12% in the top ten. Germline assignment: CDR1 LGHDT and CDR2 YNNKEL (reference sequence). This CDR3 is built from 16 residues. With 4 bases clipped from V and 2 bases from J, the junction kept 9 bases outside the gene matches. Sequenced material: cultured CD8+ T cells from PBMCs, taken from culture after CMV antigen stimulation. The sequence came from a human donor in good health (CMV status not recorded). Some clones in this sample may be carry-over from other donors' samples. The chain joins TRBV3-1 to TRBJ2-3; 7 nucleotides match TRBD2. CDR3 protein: CASSPSGGIITDTQYF. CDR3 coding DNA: TGTGCCAGCAGCCCTAGCGGAGGGATTATCACAGATACGCAGTATTTT.